This TCR beta chain is drawn from a study of blood T cell repertoires in COVID-19. This clone was recorded only once. Sequencing was performed with immunoSEQ multiplex PCR; in TCRdb, only in-frame clones are kept and a portion is missing. The table includes about 210,000 clones, roughly 90% detected once. This CDR3 has 13 residues. With 5 bases clipped from V and 3 bases from J, the junction kept 2 bases outside the gene matches. Germline loops: CDR1 SGHNT, CDR2 YENEEA. The sample comprised PBMCs or T cells enriched from blood (not recorded which). The chain has TRBV11-3 and TRBJ2-3; 7 nucleotides match TRBD2. This clonotype was obtained from a man younger than 35 with acute COVID-19. CDR3 DNA sequence: TGTGCCAGCAGCGGGAGGGGAACAGATACGCAGTATTTT. Its protein product is CASSGRGTDTQYF. The full variable domain, rest sourced from reference TRBV11-3 and TRBJ2-3, is EAGVVQSPRYKIIEKKQPVAFWCNPISGHNTLYWYLQNLGQGPELLIRYENEEAVDDSQLPKDRFSAERLKGVDSTLKIQPAELGDSAVYLCASSGRGTDTQYFGPGTRLTVL.